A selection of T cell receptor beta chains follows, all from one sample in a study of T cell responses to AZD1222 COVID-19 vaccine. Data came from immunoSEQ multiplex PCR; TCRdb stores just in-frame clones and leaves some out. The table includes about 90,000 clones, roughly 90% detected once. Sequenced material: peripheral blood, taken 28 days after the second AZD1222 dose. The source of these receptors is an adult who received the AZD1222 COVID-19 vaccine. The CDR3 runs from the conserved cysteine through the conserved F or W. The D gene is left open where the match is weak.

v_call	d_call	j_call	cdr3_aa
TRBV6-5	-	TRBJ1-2	CASSQGVTPLTKF
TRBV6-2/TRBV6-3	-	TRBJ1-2	CASSPRVSGYTF
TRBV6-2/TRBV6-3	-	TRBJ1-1	CASSYRPRSEGRNTEAFF
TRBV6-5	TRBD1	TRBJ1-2	CASSPSGTDVDYTF
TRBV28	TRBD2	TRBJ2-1	CASSKLARSYNEQFF
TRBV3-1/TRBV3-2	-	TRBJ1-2	CASSQVQGQGYTF
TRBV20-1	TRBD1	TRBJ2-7	CSASLSEQGTPYEQYF
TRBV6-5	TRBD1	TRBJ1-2	CAGRDSINYGYTF
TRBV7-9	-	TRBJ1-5	CASTVDPSPQHF
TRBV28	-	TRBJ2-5	CASSLSGASVETQYF
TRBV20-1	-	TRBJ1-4	CSASSFLRTDEKLFF
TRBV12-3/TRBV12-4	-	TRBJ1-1	CASSLGGEAFF
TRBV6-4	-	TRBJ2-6	CASSDSITSGANVLTF
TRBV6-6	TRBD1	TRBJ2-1	CASSPQGQGNNEQFF
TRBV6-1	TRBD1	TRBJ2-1	CASSVSGTGGSPRYNEQFF
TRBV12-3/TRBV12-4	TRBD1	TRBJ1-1	CASSSQGVWGSFF
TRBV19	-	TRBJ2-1	CASSIGLGRTYNEQFF
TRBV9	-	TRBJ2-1	CASSYGTSAYNEQFF
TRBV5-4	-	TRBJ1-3	CASSSEGNTIYF
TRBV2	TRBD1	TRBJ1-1	CASGGQGVGTEAFF
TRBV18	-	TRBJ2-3	CASSPPRGGRTDTQYF
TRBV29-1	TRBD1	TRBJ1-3	CSVGQGGTSGNTIYF
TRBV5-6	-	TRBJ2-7	CASSTKDRPYEQYF